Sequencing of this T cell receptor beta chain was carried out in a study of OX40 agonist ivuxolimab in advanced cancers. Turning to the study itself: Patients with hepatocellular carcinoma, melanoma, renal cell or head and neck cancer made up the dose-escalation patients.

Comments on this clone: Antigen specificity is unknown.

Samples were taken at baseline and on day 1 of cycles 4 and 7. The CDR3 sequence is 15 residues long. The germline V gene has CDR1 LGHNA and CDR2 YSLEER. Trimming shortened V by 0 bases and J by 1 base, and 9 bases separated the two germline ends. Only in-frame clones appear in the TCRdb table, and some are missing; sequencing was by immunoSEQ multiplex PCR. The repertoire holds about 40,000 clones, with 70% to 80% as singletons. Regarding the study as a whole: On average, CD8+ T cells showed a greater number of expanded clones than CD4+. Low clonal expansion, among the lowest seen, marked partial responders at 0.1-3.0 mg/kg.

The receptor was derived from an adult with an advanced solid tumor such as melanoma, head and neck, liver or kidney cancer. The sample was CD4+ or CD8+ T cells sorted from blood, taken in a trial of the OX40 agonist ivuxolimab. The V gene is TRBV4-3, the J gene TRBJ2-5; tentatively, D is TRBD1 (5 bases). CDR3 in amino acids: CASSQDQGGQETQYF. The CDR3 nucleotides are TGCGCCAGCAGCCAAGATCAGGGCGGCCAAGAGACCCAGTACTTC.